These T cell receptor beta chains were read from a single sample in a study of blood T cell repertoires in COVID-19. Repertoires were generated with immunoSEQ multiplex PCR, while TCRdb's copy carries only in-frame clones and drops some. The data show about 250,000 clones, with about 90% seen just once and over 1.1% held by the top ten. The sequencing input was peripheral blood. The receptor source for this set is an elderly man with acute or convalescent COVID-19. Both conserved end residues are part of each CDR3. Each record gives: J gene, D gene, V gene, clone size, CDR3 protein, CDR3 DNA. The D gene is left open where the match is weak. Clone size is stated in some rows and not others, as once, few, many or a class when expanded.

TRBJ2-5 TRBD1 TRBV29-1 - CSVGDSQETQYF TGCAGCGTAGGGGACAGCCAAGAGACCCAGTACTTC
TRBJ1-2 - TRBV27 - CASSPGLGYTF TGTGCCAGCAGTCCAGGGCTGGGCTACACCTTC
TRBJ2-5 TRBD1 TRBV7-8 - CASSSRSGQAQETQYF TGTGCCAGCAGCTCCCGATCGGGACAGGCACAAGAGACCCAGTACTTC
TRBJ2-3 TRBD2 TRBV18 - CASSPLGTSGTDTQYF TGTGCCAGCTCACCTTTAGGGACTAGCGGCACAGATACGCAGTATTTT
TRBJ2-1 TRBD1 TRBV11-3 - CASSSGTGVPSEQFF TGTGCCAGCAGCTCCGGGACAGGGGTCCCGAGTGAGCAGTTCTTC
TRBJ2-7 TRBD1 TRBV29-1 once CSVESPGGSYEQYF TGCAGCGTTGAATCCCCAGGGGGCAGCTACGAGCAGTACTTC
TRBJ2-7 TRBD2 TRBV18 - CASSLEGLASYEQYF TGTGCCAGCTCCCTAGAGGGACTAGCTTCCTACGAGCAGTACTTC
TRBJ1-2 - TRBV2 - CASKEGSSYGGYTF TGTGCCAGCAAGGAGGGCTCCTCCTATGGTGGCTACACCTTC
TRBJ2-5 - TRBV7-2 - CASSLAPGQETQYF TGTGCCAGCAGCCTGGCCCCAGGCCAAGAGACCCAGTACTTC
TRBJ2-2 - TRBV4-3 - CASSQDPRNTGELFF TGCGCCAGCAGCCAAGACCCTAGGAACACCGGGGAGCTGTTTTTT
TRBJ2-5 TRBD1 TRBV5-4 - CASSKDRGETQYF TGTGCCAGCAGCAAGGACAGGGGAGAGACCCAGTACTTC
TRBJ2-3 TRBD2 TRBV5-5 - CASSPSGLAGANTQYF TGTGCCAGCAGCCCATCGGGACTAGCGGGAGCCAATACGCAGTATTTT
TRBJ2-1 TRBD1 TRBV7-8 - CASSPRDRVYNEQFF TGTGCCAGCAGCCCCCGGGACAGAGTATACAATGAGCAGTTCTTC
TRBJ1-6 TRBD1 TRBV10-3 - CAISDRVGSPLHF TGTGCCATCTCAGACAGGGTAGGCTCACCCCTCCACTTT
TRBJ2-7 - TRBV9 - CASSVGPTSSYEQYF TGTGCCAGCAGCGTAGGTCCCACTAGCTCGTACGAGCAGTACTTC
TRBJ1-3 TRBD1 TRBV6-5 - CASSSDRVPGNTIYF TGTGCCAGCAGCTCGGACAGGGTCCCTGGAAACACCATATATTTT
TRBJ2-1 TRBD2 TRBV28 - CASSLGLATGGEQFF TGTGCCAGCAGTTTGGGACTAGCGACTGGCGGTGAGCAGTTCTTC
TRBJ1-1 - TRBV11-2 - CASSLTGTSKNTEAFF TGTGCCAGCAGCCTAACCGGGACATCCAAGAACACTGAAGCTTTCTTT
TRBJ1-1 TRBD1 TRBV13 - CASREGTGGSMNTEAFF TGTGCCAGCAGAGAGGGGACAGGGGGTTCCATGAACACTGAAGCTTTCTTT
TRBJ1-4 TRBD1 TRBV3-1/TRBV3-2 - CASSMWTGANEKLFF TGTGCCAGCAGCATGTGGACAGGAGCTAATGAAAAACTGTTTTTT
TRBJ2-7 - TRBV3-1/TRBV3-2 - CASSQVRGEQYF TGTGCCAGCAGCCAAGTTCGCGGGGAGCAGTACTTC
TRBJ2-1 TRBD2 TRBV10-1 once CASRKGAGVSYNEQFF TGCGCCAGCAGGAAAGGAGCGGGAGTGTCCTACAATGAGCAGTTCTTC
TRBJ2-2 TRBD2 TRBV4-1 once CASSQAPSGGRAGELFF TGCGCCAGCAGCCAAGCCCCAAGCGGGGGAAGAGCCGGGGAGCTGTTTTTT
TRBJ2-1 - TRBV5-1 - CASSARTGAEEQFF TGCGCCAGCAGCGCGCGAACAGGTGCGGAGGAGCAGTTCTTC
TRBJ2-2 TRBD2 TRBV2 - CASKPGLAGGQNTGELFF TGTGCCAGCAAACCGGGACTAGCGGGAGGTCAGAACACCGGGGAGCTGTTTTTT
TRBJ1-6 TRBD1 TRBV5-1 - CASSLGQGDGSPLHF TGCGCCAGCAGCCTCGGACAGGGGGACGGTTCACCCCTCCACTTT
TRBJ2-7 - TRBV4-1 - CASSLGGNGYEQYF TGCGCCAGCAGCCTAGGGGGTAATGGCTACGAGCAGTACTTC
TRBJ2-7 TRBD1 TRBV19 few CASSTRTGNYEQYF TGTGCCAGTAGTACCCGGACAGGAAACTACGAGCAGTACTTC
TRBJ1-3 TRBD1 TRBV7-3 - CASSPSTGGSGNTIYF TGTGCCAGCAGCCCAAGCACAGGGGGCTCTGGAAACACCATATATTTT
TRBJ2-3 TRBD1 TRBV7-9 - CAVFRDRGTDTQYF TGTGCCGTTTTCAGGGACAGGGGAACAGATACGCAGTATTTT
TRBJ1-3 TRBD1 TRBV7-2 once CASSLGQGPGNTIYF TGTGCCAGCAGCTTAGGACAGGGGCCGGGAAACACCATATATTTT
TRBJ1-4 - TRBV4-2 - CASSQVTDGNEKLFF TGTGCCAGCAGCCAGGTGACAGACGGTAATGAAAAACTGTTTTTT
TRBJ2-2 TRBD1 TRBV5-1 - CASSYGTGDTGELFF TGCGCCAGCAGCTACGGGACAGGGGACACCGGGGAGCTGTTTTTT
TRBJ1-2 TRBD1 TRBV27 - CASLSGQINYGYTF TGTGCCAGCCTATCGGGACAGATTAACTATGGCTACACCTTC
TRBJ2-7 TRBD2 TRBV29-1 - CSVEEGASGRGAYEQYF TGCAGCGTTGAAGAAGGGGCTAGCGGGAGAGGGGCCTACGAGCAGTACTTC
TRBJ1-2 - TRBV10-3 - CAISSGTPGGNYGYTF TGTGCCATCAGTTCCGGGACTCCGGGCGGGAACTATGGCTACACCTTC
TRBJ2-3 - TRBV6-5 - CASSYQGLGTDTQYF TGTGCCAGCAGTTACCAGGGGTTGGGCACAGATACGCAGTATTTT
TRBJ1-4 - TRBV9 - CASSPSVLANEKLFF TGTGCCAGCAGCCCATCGGTTTTGGCTAATGAAAAACTGTTTTTT
TRBJ2-7 - TRBV6-1 - CASSEVVARDEQYF TGTGCCAGCAGTGAAGTGGTAGCTCGGGACGAGCAGTACTTC
TRBJ2-2 - TRBV5-1 - CASNSQSTGNTGELFF TGCGCCAGCAACTCTCAGTCGACAGGGAACACCGGGGAGCTGTTTTTT